Listed below are T cell receptor beta chains from one sample, sequenced in a study of shared clonotypes between healthy human individuals. The data were produced by immunoSEQ multiplex PCR, yet TCRdb's version contains in-frame clones alone and is incomplete. The sample yields hundreds of thousands of clones, 85% to 95% seen once. The sequenced material came from naive CD8+ T cells sorted from blood. These receptors were obtained from a woman in her 30s in good health. The CDR3 runs from the conserved cysteine through the conserved F or W. The D gene is left open where the match is weak.

D | J | V | CDR3 | DNA
. | TRBJ2-2 | TRBV7-9 | CASSLGSSAGELFF | TGTGCCAGCAGCTTAGGATCGTCGGCCGGGGAGCTGTTTTTT
. | TRBJ2-7 | TRBV5-4 | CASSLTWTPESSYEQYF | TGTGCCAGCAGCCTCACTTGGACGCCAGAGAGTTCCTACGAGCAGTACTTC
TRBD1 | TRBJ1-1 | TRBV7-8 | CASRQTGMDTEAFF | TGTGCCAGCAGGCAGACAGGGATGGACACTGAAGCTTTCTTT
. | TRBJ1-1 | TRBV2 | CASSEYWDMNTEAFF | TGTGCCAGCAGTGAATATTGGGATATGAACACTGAAGCTTTCTTT
. | TRBJ1-3 | TRBV7-9 | CASTPPASSGNTIYF | TGTGCCAGCACCCCCCCAGCTTCCTCTGGAAACACCATATATTTT
. | TRBJ2-3 | TRBV5-1 | CASSFGSQADTQYF | TGCGCCAGCAGCTTCGGCAGTCAGGCAGATACGCAGTATTTT
. | TRBJ1-2 | TRBV5-6 | CASSSDSLYGYTF | TGTGCCAGCAGCTCGGACAGCCTCTATGGCTACACCTTC
. | TRBJ2-6 | TRBV10-3 | CAISESIGAGANVLTF | TGTGCCATCAGTGAGTCTATAGGGGCCGGGGCCAACGTCCTGACTTTC
. | TRBJ1-1 | TRBV28 | CASSLEVGLEAFF | TGTGCCAGCAGTCTTGAGGTGGGCCTTGAAGCTTTCTTT
TRBD2 | TRBJ2-7 | TRBV4-1 | CASSQEGGGVTSYEQYF | TGCGCCAGCAGCCAAGAGGGGGGGGGAGTGACTTCCTACGAGCAGTACTTC
TRBD1 | TRBJ1-2 | TRBV5-5 | CASTQGGEYGYTF | TGTGCCAGCACACAGGGGGGAGAGTATGGCTACACCTTC
. | TRBJ1-1 | TRBV5-6 | CASSLGVGLTEAFF | TGTGCCAGCAGCTTGGGGGTGGGGCTCACTGAAGCTTTCTTT
TRBD1 | TRBJ2-1 | TRBV28 | CASSLTGTGEQFF | TGTGCCAGCAGTTTGACAGGGACGGGTGAGCAGTTCTTC
TRBD1 | TRBJ1-2 | TRBV29-1 | CSVENQGARYGYTF | TGCAGCGTTGAAAATCAGGGGGCGCGGTATGGCTACACCTTC
. | TRBJ1-1 | TRBV29-1 | CSVLFRPELPEAFF | TGCAGCGTCTTATTCCGGCCCGAACTACCTGAAGCTTTCTTT